Following are 22 T cell receptor beta chains from one sample sequenced in a study of human T cells and chemical hapten exposure. The time point here: healthy volunteer bleed at 2 weeks. It was unfractionated whole blood from which total RNA was extracted. MiXCR was run by TCRdb on the RACE reads, yielding one entry per CDR3 protein. The sample contains about 130,000 distinct CDR3 sequences, 9% to 10% of which appear only once. Specimen: whole blood. All receptors come from a male donor in good health. Some clones in this sample may be carry-over from other donors' samples.

There are a few counts of this clonotype. This chain joins TRBV5-6 and TRBJ2-7, with a tentative D call TRBD2 (5 bases). Per germline, CDR1 SGHDT and CDR2 YYEEEE. The germline V and J ends were trimmed by 0 bases and 7 bases, with 14 bases remaining between them. The CDR3 covers 14 residues. The DNA of the CDR3 is TGTGCCAGCAGCTTGGCCGGGGTTCCCCAGGAGCAGTACTTC. This gives the protein CASSLAGVPQEQYF.

A few counts support this clonotype. The chain couples TRBV12-3 or TRBV12-4 to TRBJ2-7, with 11 positions matching TRBD1. Losses at the gene ends were 4 bases for V and 6 bases for J; bases not matched to a gene: 5. The length of the CDR3 is 14 residues. Here the CDR3 DNA reads TGTGCCAGCAGTTCCTCCGGGACAGGGGGCGAGCAGTACTTC. Translated, it gives CASSSSGTGGEQYF.

This clonotype has ten or more counts. The CDR3: CARGTGGAETQYF. The CDR3 DNA is TGTGCCAGGGGGACAGGGGGCGCGGAGACCCAGTACTTC. The chain uses TRBV2 and TRBJ2-5; the match to TRBD1 covers 12 bases. The trim removed 9 bases at V and 5 bases at J, leaving 4 bases unmatched. The CDR3 covers 13 residues. CDR1 and CDR2 from the germline V gene are SNHLY and FYNNEI.

The chain joins TRBV12-3 or TRBV12-4 to TRBJ2-3, with 9 bases aligning to TRBD2. With 2 bases clipped from V and 1 base from J, the junction kept 13 bases outside the gene matches. The CDR3 runs to 19 residues. CDR3 DNA sequence: TGTGCCAGCAGTTTACCCCAAAGCTTAGCGGGAGAGGGCACAGATACGCAGTATTTT. Protein: CASSLPQSLAGEGTDTQYF.

This clonotype has a handful of counts. J is TRBJ2-1 and V is TRBV4-2; D is possibly TRBD2 (6 bases). Germline assignment: CDR1 LGHNA and CDR2 YNFKEQ. V dropped 0 bases and J dropped 0 bases, with 12 bases sitting between them. This CDR3 comprises 17 residues. This CDR3 reads CASSQEVGGSSYNEQFF. CDR3 DNA sequence: TGTGCCAGCAGCCAAGAGGTGGGGGGTAGCTCCTACAATGAGCAGTTCTTC.

This clonotype showed up just a few times. The chain joins TRBV29-1 to TRBJ1-1; D is uncertain. There are 13 residues in the CDR3. Germline loops: CDR1 SQVTM, CDR2 ANQGSEA. With 7 bases removed from V and 4 bases from J, the gap between germline ends came to 16 bases. The CDR3 reads CSAQGGEGTEAFF. The CDR3, as DNA: TGCAGCGCCCAAGGCGGGGAGGGCACTGAAGCTTTCTTT.

This clonotype was seen a handful of times. The chain links TRBV12-3 or TRBV12-4 to TRBJ1-4, with D hard to call. The CDR3 has 15 residues. V shed 2 bases and J shed 0 bases, with 7 bases lying between them. CDR3 sequence (DNA): TGTGCCAGCAGTTTAATGGCCGCAACTAATGAAAAACTGTTTTTT. The encoded protein is CASSLMAATNEKLFF.

This clonotype has at least ten counts. The V gene is TRBV6-1, the J gene TRBJ2-7, with a weak D call TRBD2 (5 bases). The germline V gene has CDR1 MNHNS and CDR2 SASEGT. The V gene lost 10 bases and the J gene lost 4 bases, with 17 bases spanning the gap. CDR3 length: 13 amino acids. CDR3 bases: TGTGCCATCCCGAGCGGAGGACCGTACGAGCAGTACTTC. It yields the protein CAIPSGGPYEQYF.

This clonotype was counted only a few times. The rearrangement links TRBV3-1 to TRBJ1-3, with D possibly TRBD1 on 6 matching bases. CDR3 length: 16 amino acids. Per germline, CDR1 LGHDT and CDR2 YNNKEL (reference sequence). V shed 3 bases and J shed 0 bases, with 12 bases lying between them. CDR3 in DNA: TGTGCCAGCAGCCAGTGGGGGCTGACCTCTGGAAACACCATATATTTT. This translates into CASSQWGLTSGNTIYF. The full variable domain, its missing parts supplied by reference TRBV3-1 and TRBJ1-3, is DTAVSQTPKYLVTQMGNDKSIKCEQNLGHDTMYWYKQDSKKFLKIMFSYNNKELIINETVPNRFSPKSPDKAHLNLHINSLELGDSAVYFCASSQWGLTSGNTIYFGEGSWLTVV.

In its sample, this clonotype was seen a few times. The genes are TRBV12-3 or TRBV12-4 and TRBJ1-1, with D hard to call. V lost 4 bases and J 4 bases, leaving 16 bases between the germline ends. The CDR3 covers 15 residues. In DNA form, the CDR3 reads TGTGCCAGCAGTTCGTACCGAAGTTCGGGCACTGAAGCTTTCTTT. This encodes CASSSYRSSGTEAFF.

The chain couples TRBV11-2 to TRBJ2-5, with D unresolved. Germline V gene lookup returns CDR1 SGHAT and CDR2 FQNNGV. This CDR3 is built from 14 residues. Deletions cut 1 base from V and 3 bases from J, with 9 bases between. The CDR3 here is CASSLGRTKETQYF. CDR3 in DNA: TGTGCCAGCAGCTTAGGCAGAACCAAAGAGACCCAGTACTTC.

The chain joins TRBV11-2 to TRBJ2-2; possible D gene TRBD2, 6 bases. V gave up 4 bases and J gave up 2 bases, with 11 bases separating them. The length of the CDR3 is 15 residues. The V gene's germline CDR1 is SGHAT and CDR2 FQNNGV. This CDR3 is CASSSSGLNTGELFF. The DNA for the CDR3 is TGTGCCAGCAGCTCTTCGGGACTCAACACCGGGGAGCTGTTTTTT. The full variable domain, its missing parts supplied by reference TRBV11-2 and TRBJ2-2, is EAGVAQSPRYKIIEKRQSVAFWCNPISGHATLYWYQQILGQGPKLLIQFQNNGVVDDSQLPKDRFSAERLKGVDSTLKIQPAKLEDSAVYLCASSSSGLNTGELFFGEGSRLTVL.

This clonotype was detected only a few times. The chain has TRBV20-1 and TRBJ2-5; D may match TRBD1 or TRBD2 (5 bases each). Germline V gene lookup returns CDR1 DFQATT and CDR2 SNEGSKA (reference sequence). This CDR3 comprises 12 residues. Trimming removed 6 bases at V and 2 bases at J, with 10 bases between. CDR3 nucleotide sequence: TGCAGTGCAAGGGACGGTCAAGAGACCCAGTACTTC. Translation: CSARDGQETQYF.

J is TRBJ2-1 and V is TRBV28, with a tentative D call TRBD1 (6 bases). In germline, CDR1 is MDHEN, CDR2 SYDVKM. V was clipped by 7 bases and J by 2 bases, with 15 bases between them. This CDR3 region has 15 residues. The CDR3 DNA follows: TGTGCCAGCATTACAACAGGGTCCCCCTACAATGAGCAGTTCTTC. Residues: CASITTGSPYNEQFF.

The gene calls are TRBV12-3 or TRBV12-4 and TRBJ1-5, with D hard to call. This CDR3 contains 15 residues. V dropped 3 bases and J dropped 0 bases, with 9 bases sitting between them. CDR3 nucleotide sequence: TGTGCCAGCAGTTTGGGATTCGATAGCAATCAGCCCCAGCATTTT. This encodes CASSLGFDSNQPQHF.

V usage is TRBV9 and J usage is TRBJ2-2, with 11 bases identical to TRBD2. The ends lost 2 bases at V and 3 bases at J; junction bases unmatched: 3. The CDR3 covers 16 residues. Germline V gene lookup returns CDR1 SGDLS and CDR2 YYNGEE. The CDR3 DNA follows: TGTGCCAGCAGCGTTACTAGCGGGAGTGACACCGGGGAGCTGTTTTTT. This encodes CASSVTSGSDTGELFF.

This clonotype was observed a few times. The chain uses TRBV20-1 and TRBJ2-7; 7 bases line up with TRBD1. The trim removed 3 bases at V and 3 bases at J, leaving 17 bases unmatched. Germline loops: CDR1 DFQATT, CDR2 SNEGSKA (reference sequence). There are 17 residues in the CDR3. The chain's CDR3 is CSARGPGTAPQGYEQYF. DNA for the CDR3: TGCAGTGCTAGGGGGCCCGGGACAGCTCCCCAAGGCTACGAGCAGTACTTC.

The rearrangement uses TRBV4-2 and TRBJ2-1; D gene ambiguous. This CDR3 comprises 13 residues. V lost 0 bases and J lost 9, with 9 bases in between. Germline-derived CDR1 and CDR2 are LGHNA and YNFKEQ. This CDR3 reads CASSQEVGFEQFF. The CDR3 DNA is TGTGCCAGCAGCCAAGAGGTGGGGTTTGAGCAGTTCTTC.

Ten or more counts support this clonotype. The chain uses TRBV7-9 and TRBJ1-1, with D hard to call. Deletions cut 8 bases from V and 4 bases from J, with 11 bases between. This CDR3 has 12 amino acids. Germline loops: CDR1 SEHNR, CDR2 FQNEAQ (reference sequence). CDR3 bases: TGTGCCAGCGCGAGGGAGGCCACTGAAGCTTTCTTT. This gives the protein CASAREATEAFF.

The chain combines TRBV5-4 with TRBJ2-2; D possibly corresponds to TRBD2 (5 bases). Between the trimmed V and J ends, which lost 2 bases and 0 bases, there was a span of 11 bases. Germline-derived CDR1 and CDR2 are SGHNT and YYREEE (reference sequence). CDR3 size: 16 residues. The CDR3 DNA follows: TGTGCCAGCAGCTTCGGAGGCAGCGCGAACACCGGGGAGCTGTTTTTT. Amino acid sequence: CASSFGGSANTGELFF.

The table lists this clonotype with a few counts. V usage is TRBV29-1 and J usage is TRBJ2-5; maybe TRBD2 (8 bases). This CDR3 has 15 amino acids. V gave up 5 bases and J gave up 7 bases, with 23 bases separating them. Germline CDR1 reads SQVTM; CDR2 reads ANQGSEA. CDR3 protein: CSVLTDRAGGVTQYF. CDR3 sequence (DNA): TGCAGCGTTCTAACCGACAGGGCGGGAGGAGTGACCCAGTACTTC.

There are many counts of this clonotype. CDR3 protein: CASSERQRNSPLHF. In nucleotides, the CDR3 is TGTGCCAGCAGTGAACGGCAGAGGAATTCACCCCTCCACTTT. The chain links TRBV6-1 to TRBJ1-6; D not resolved. Germline V gene lookup returns CDR1 MNHNS and CDR2 SASEGT. V lost 2 bases, J lost 7 bases, and 9 bases lay in between. This CDR3 comprises 14 residues.